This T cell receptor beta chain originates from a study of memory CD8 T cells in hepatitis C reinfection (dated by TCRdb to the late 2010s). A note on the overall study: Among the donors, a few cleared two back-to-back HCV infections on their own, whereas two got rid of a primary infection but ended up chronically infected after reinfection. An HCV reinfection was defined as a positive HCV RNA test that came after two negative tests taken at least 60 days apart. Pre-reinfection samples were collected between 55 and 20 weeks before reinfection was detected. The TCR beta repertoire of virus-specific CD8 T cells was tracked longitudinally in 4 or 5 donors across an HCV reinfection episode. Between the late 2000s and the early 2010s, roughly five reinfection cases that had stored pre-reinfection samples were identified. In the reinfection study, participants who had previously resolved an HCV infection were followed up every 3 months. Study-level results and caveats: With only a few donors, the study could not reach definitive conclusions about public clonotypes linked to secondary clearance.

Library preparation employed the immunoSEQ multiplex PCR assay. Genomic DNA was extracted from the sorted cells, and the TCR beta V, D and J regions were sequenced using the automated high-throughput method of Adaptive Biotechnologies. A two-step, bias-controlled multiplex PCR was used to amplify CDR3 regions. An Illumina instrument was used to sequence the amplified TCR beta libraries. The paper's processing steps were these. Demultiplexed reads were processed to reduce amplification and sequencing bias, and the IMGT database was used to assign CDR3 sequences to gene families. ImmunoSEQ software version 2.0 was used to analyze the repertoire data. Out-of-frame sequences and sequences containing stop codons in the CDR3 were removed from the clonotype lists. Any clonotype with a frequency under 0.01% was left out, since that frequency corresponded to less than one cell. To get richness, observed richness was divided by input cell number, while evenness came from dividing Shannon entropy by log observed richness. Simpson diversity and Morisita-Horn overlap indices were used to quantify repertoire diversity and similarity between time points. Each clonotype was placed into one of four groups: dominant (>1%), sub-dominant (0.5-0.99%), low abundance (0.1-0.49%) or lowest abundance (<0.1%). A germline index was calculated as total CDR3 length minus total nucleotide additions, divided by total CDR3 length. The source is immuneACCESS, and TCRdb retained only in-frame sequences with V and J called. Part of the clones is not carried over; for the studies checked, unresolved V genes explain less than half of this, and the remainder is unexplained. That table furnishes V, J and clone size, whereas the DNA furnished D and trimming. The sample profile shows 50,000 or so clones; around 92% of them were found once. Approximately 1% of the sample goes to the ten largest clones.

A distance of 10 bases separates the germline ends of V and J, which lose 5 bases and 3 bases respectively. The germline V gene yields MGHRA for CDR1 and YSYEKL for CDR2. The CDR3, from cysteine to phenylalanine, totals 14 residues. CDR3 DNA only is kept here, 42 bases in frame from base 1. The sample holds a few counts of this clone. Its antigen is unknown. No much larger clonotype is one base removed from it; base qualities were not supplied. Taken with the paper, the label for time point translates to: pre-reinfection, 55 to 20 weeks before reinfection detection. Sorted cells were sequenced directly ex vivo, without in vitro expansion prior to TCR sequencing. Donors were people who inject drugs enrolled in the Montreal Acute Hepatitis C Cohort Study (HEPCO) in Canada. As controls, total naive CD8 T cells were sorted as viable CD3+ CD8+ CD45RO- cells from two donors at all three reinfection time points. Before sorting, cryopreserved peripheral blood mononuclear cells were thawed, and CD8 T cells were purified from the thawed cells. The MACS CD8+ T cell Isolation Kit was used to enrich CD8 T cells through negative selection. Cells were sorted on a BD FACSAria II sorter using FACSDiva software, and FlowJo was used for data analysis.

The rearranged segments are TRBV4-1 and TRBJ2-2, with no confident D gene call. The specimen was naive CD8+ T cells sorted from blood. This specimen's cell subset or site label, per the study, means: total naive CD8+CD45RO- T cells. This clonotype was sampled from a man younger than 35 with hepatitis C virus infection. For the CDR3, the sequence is CASSGQADTGELFF. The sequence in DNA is TGCGCCAGCAGCGGGCAGGCAGACACCGGGGAGCTGTTTTTT.